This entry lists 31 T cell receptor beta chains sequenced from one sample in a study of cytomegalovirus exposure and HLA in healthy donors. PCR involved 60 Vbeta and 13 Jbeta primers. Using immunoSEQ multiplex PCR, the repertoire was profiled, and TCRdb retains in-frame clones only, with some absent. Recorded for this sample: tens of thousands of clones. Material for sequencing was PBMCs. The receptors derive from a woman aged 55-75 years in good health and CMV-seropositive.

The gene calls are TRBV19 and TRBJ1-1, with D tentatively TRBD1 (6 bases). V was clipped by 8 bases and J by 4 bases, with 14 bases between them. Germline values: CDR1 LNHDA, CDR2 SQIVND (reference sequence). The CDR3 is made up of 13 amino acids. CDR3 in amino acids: CASVFTGSTEAFF. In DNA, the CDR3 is TGTGCCAGTGTGTTCACAGGGAGCACTGAAGCTTTCTTT.

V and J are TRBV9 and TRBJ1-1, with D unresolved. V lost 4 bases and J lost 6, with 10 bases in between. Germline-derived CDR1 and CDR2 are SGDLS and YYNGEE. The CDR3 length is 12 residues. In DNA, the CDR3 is TGTGCCAGCAGCCCCGGGATCGCTGAAGCTTTCTTT. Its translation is CASSPGIAEAFF.

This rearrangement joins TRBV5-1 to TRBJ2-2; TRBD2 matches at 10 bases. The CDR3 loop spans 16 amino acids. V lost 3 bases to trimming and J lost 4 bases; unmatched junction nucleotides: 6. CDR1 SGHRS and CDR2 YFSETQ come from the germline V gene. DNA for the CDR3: TGCGCCAGCAGCTCACCTAGCGGGGGCCCCACCGGGGAGCTGTTTTTT. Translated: CASSSPSGGPTGELFF.

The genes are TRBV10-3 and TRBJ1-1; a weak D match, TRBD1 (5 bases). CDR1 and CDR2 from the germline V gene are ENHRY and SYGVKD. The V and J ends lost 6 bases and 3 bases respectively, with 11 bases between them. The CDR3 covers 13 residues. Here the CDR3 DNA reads TGTGCCATCAGCGGAGGGGCAGACACTGAAGCTTTCTTT. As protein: CAISGGADTEAFF.

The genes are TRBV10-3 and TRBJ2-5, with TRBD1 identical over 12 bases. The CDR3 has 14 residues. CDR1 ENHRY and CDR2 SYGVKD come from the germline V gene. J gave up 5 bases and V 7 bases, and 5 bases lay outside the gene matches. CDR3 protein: CAIKGTGGVETQYF. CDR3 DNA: TGTGCCATCAAGGGGACAGGGGGCGTGGAGACCCAGTACTTC.

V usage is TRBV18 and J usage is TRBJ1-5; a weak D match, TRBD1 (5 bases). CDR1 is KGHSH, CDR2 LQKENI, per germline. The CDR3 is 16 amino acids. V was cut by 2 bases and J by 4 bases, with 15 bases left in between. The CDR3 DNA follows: TGTGCCAGCTCACCAGGTATACAGGAGAGTAATCAGCCCCAGCATTTT. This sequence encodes CASSPGIQESNQPQHF.

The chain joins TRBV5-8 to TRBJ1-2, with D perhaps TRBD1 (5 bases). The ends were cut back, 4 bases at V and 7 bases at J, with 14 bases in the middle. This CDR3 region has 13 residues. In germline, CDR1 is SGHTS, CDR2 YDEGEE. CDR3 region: CASSPYGGVGYTF. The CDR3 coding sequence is TGTGCCAGCAGCCCCTATGGGGGGGTTGGCTACACCTTC.

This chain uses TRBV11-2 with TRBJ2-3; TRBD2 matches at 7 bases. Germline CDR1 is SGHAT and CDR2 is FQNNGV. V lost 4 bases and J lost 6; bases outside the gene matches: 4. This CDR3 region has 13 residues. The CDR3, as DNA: TGTGCCAGCAGCTGGATCGGGGGGGATACGCAGTATTTT. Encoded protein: CASSWIGGDTQYF.

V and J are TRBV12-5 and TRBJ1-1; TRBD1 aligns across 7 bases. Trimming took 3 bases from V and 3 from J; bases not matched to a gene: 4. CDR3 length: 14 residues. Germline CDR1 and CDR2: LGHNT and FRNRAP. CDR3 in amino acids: CASGLGTAYTEAFF. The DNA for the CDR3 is TGTGCTAGTGGTTTAGGGACAGCCTACACTGAAGCTTTCTTT.

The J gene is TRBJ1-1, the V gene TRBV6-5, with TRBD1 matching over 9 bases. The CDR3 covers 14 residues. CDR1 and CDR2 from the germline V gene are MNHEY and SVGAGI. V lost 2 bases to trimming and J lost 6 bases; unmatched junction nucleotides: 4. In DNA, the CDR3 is TGTGCCAGCAGTTACCGACGACAGGGGGCTGAAGCTTTCTTT. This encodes CASSYRRQGAEAFF.

CDR3 amino acids: CASSQDSVYGYTF. The DNA for the CDR3 is TGCGCCAGCAGCCAAGACAGCGTCTATGGCTACACCTTC. The V gene is TRBV4-3, the J gene TRBJ1-2; no definite D call. CDR3 length: 13 residues. Germline V gives CDR1 LGHNA, CDR2 YSLEER. The V end lost 0 bases, the J end lost 4 bases, and 6 bases lay between the germline ends.

Here the CDR3 DNA reads TGCGCCAGCCGTTTGGCGGGCGGGGGGGGTGAGCAGTTCTTC. Encoded protein: CASRLAGGGGEQFF. The chain couples TRBV5-1 to TRBJ2-1; TRBD2 matches at 9 bases. With 7 bases clipped from V and 9 bases from J, the junction kept 11 bases outside the gene matches. CDR3 length equals 14 residues. The germline V gene has CDR1 SGHRS and CDR2 YFSETQ.

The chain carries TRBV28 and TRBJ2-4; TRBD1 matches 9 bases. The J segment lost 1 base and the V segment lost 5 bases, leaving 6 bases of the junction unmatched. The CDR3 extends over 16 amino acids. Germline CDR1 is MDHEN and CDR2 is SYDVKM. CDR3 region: CASSRTGAWAKNIQYF. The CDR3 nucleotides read TGTGCCAGCAGTAGGACAGGGGCTTGGGCCAAAAACATTCAGTACTTC. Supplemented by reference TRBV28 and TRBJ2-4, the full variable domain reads DVKVTQSSRYLVKRTGEKVFLECVQDMDHENMFWYRQDPGLGLRLIYFSYDVKMKEKGDIPEGYSVSREKKERFSLILESASTNQTSMYLCASSRTGAWAKNIQYFGAGTRLSVL.

The CDR3 DNA reads TGTGCCAGCAGCGGGCGGACAGGGGGCGCAAGTGGCTACACCTTC. Protein: CASSGRTGGASGYTF. This chain connects TRBV7-2 to TRBJ1-2; 11 bases line up with TRBD1. CDR3 length: 15 amino acids. J was trimmed by 7 bases and V by 5 bases; bases with no gene match: 9. Germline V gene sequence: CDR1 SGHTA, CDR2 FQGNSA.

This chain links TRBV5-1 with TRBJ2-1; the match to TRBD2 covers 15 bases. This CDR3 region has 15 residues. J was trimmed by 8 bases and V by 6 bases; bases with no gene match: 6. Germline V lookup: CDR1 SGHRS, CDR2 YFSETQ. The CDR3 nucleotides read TGCGCCAGCATCCCGGGACTAGCGGGAGGCGATGAGCAGTTCTTC. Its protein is CASIPGLAGGDEQFF.

CDR3 amino acids: CASSLFWDIPYEQYF. The CDR3 DNA reads TGTGCCAGCAGCTTATTCTGGGACATACCCTACGAGCAGTACTTC. The chain uses TRBV7-8 and TRBJ2-7; the D gene is possibly TRBD1 (6 bases). The CDR3 runs 15 residues. The germline gives CDR1 SGHVS, CDR2 FQNEAQ. Trimming took off 2 bases at V and 2 bases at J, with 13 bases between the two ends.

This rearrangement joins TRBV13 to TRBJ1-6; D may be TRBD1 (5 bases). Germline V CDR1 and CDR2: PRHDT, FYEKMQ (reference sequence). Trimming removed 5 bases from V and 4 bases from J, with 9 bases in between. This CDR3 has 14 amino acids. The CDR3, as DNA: TGTGCCAGCAGCACCGGGGGATATAATTCACCCCTCCACTTT. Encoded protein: CASSTGGYNSPLHF. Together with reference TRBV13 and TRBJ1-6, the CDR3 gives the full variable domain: AAGVIQSPRHLIKEKRETATLKCYPIPRHDTVYWYQQGPGQDPQFLISFYEKMQSDKGSIPDRFSAQQFSDYHSELNMSSLELGDSALYFCASSTGGYNSPLHFGNGTRLTVT.

CDR3: CASSYTLGMNTEAFF. Written as DNA, the CDR3 is TGTGCCAGCAGTTACACCTTGGGCATGAACACTGAAGCTTTCTTT. V gene TRBV6-5 combines with J gene TRBJ1-1; no firm D call. Germline CDR1 MNHEY, CDR2 SVGAGI. Trimming removed 2 bases at V and 0 bases at J, with 10 bases between. This CDR3 is 15 amino acids long.

CDR3 coding DNA: TGCAGCGTTGAAGAACAGGGGGCGAACACCGGGGAGCTGTTTTTT. Protein: CSVEEQGANTGELFF. J is TRBJ2-2 and V is TRBV29-1; TRBD1 matches at 8 bases. The CDR3 spans 15 residues. Germline values: CDR1 SQVTM, CDR2 ANQGSEA. V was clipped by 0 bases and J by 0 bases; unmatched bases: 0.

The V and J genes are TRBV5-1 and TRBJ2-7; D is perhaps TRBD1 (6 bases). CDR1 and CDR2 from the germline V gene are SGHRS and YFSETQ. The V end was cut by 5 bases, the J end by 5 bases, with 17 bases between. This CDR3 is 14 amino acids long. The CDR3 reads CASRLTGIGDEQYF. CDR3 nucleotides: TGCGCCAGCAGGCTTACAGGGATTGGAGACGAGCAGTACTTC.

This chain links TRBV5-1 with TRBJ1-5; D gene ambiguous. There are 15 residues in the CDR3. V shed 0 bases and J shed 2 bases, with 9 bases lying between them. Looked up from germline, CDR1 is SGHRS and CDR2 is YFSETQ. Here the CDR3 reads CASSLEAGGNQPQHF. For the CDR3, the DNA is TGCGCCAGCAGCTTGGAGGCGGGAGGCAATCAGCCCCAGCATTTT.

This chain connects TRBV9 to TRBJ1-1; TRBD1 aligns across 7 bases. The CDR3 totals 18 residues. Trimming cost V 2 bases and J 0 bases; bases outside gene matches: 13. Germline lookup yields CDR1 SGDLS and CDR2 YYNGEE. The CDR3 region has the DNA TGTGCCAGCAGCGTTCGAGTCCGGGACAGAACTTTGAACACTGAAGCTTTCTTT. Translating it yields CASSVRVRDRTLNTEAFF.

CDR3: CASSYEGPAGPQHF. The CDR3 coding sequence is TGTGCCAGCAGTTACGAGGGCCCTGCGGGGCCCCAGCATTTT. The chain recombines TRBV6-5 with TRBJ1-5, with D uncertain. The CDR3 totals 14 residues. Germline V gene sequence: CDR1 MNHEY, CDR2 SVGAGI. V lost 2 bases and J lost 9, with 14 bases in between.

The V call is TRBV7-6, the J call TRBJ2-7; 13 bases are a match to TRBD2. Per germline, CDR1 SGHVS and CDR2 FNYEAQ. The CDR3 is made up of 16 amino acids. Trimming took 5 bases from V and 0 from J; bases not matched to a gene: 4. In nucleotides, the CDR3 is TGTGCCAGCAGCCCTAGACTAGCGGGGGGCTCCTACGAGCAGTACTTC. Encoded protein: CASSPRLAGGSYEQYF. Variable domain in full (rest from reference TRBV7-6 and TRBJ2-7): GAGVSQSPRYKVTKRGQDVALRCDPISGHVSLYWYRQALGQGPEFLTYFNYEAQQDKSGLPNDRFSAERPEGSISTLTIQRTEQRDSAMYRCASSPRLAGGSYEQYFGPGTRLTVT.

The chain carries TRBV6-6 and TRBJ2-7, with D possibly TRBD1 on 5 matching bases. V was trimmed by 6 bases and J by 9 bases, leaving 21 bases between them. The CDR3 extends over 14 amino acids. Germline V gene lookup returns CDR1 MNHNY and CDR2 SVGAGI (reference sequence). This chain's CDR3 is CASSFEKGAFGQYF. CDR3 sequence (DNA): TGTGCCAGCAGCTTCGAGAAAGGGGCCTTCGGGCAGTACTTC.

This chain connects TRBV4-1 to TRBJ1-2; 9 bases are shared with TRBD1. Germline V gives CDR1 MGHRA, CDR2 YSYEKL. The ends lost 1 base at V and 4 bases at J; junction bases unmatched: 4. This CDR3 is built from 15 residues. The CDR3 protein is CASSQGWTGVYGYTF. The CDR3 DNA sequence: TGCGCCAGCAGCCAAGGTTGGACAGGGGTCTATGGCTACACCTTC.

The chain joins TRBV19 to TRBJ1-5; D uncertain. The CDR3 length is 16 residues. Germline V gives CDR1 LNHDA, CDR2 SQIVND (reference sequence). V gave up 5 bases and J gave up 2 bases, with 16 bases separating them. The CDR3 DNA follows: TGTGCCAGTAGTGGACGGGGAGGGATAGGCAATCAGCCCCAGCATTTT. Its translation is CASSGRGGIGNQPQHF. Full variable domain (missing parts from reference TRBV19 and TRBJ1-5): DGGITQSPKYLFRKEGQNVTLSCEQNLNHDAMYWYRQDPGQGLRLIYYSQIVNDFQKGDIAEGYSVSREKKESFPLTVTSAQKNPTAFYLCASSGRGGIGNQPQHFGDGTRLSIL.

The CDR3 coding sequence is TGTGCCAGCAGTGGTACAGGGGTGTCCACAGATACGCAGTATTTT. It translates to CASSGTGVSTDTQYF. The rearrangement uses TRBV6-4 and TRBJ2-3; TRBD1 matches 7 bases. The ends lost 4 bases at V and 2 bases at J; junction bases unmatched: 6. Germline V gene lookup returns CDR1 MRHNA and CDR2 SNTAGT. The CDR3 length is 15 residues.

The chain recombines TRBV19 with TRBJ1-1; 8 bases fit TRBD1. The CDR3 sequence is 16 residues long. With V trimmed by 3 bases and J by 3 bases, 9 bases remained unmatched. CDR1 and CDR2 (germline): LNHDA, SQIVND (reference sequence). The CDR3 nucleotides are TGTGCCAGTAGTATGGCGGCAGGGGGCGTATACACTGAAGCTTTCTTT. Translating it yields CASSMAAGGVYTEAFF.

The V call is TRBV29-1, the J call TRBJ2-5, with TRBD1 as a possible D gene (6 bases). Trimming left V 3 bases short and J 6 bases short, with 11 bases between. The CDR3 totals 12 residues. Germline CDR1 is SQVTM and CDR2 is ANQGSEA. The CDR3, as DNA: TGCAGCGTTGAGGTACAGGGTAAGACCCAGTACTTC. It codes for CSVEVQGKTQYF.

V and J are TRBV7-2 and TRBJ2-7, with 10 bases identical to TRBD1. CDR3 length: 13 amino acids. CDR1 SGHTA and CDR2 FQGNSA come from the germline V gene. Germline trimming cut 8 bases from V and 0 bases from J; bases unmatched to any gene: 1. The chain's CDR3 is CASRQGASYEQYF. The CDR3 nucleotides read TGTGCCAGCCGACAGGGGGCCTCCTACGAGCAGTACTTC.